This TCR beta chain was captured by sequencing in a study of cytomegalovirus exposure and HLA in healthy donors. The study, taken as a whole, reports: A previous analysis found most TCR beta V segments productive roughly 87% or roughly 30% of the time. The authors judged a highly shared variant cluster likely a sequencing artifact. Highest at DRB1 and lowest at HLA-C, TCR association rates differed among HLA loci in a later analysis.

This clone came up a few times. No antigen is known for it. The germline gives CDR1 SEHNR, CDR2 FQNEAQ (reference sequence). The CDR3 has 13 amino acids. Deletions cut 5 bases from V and 6 bases from J, with 13 bases between. Both 60 Vbeta primers and 13 Jbeta primers went into the PCR. Method: immunoSEQ multiplex PCR; TCRdb's copy keeps in-frame clones and lacks some. The table includes approximately 32,000 clones, around 83% detected once. This TCR was recovered from a woman under 30 in good health and CMV-seronegative. The sample comprised PBMCs. The chain carries TRBV7-9 and TRBJ1-1; the D gene is possibly TRBD1 (6 bases). DNA for the CDR3: TGTGCCAGCAGCGTACTACAGGGATCTGAAGCTTTCTTT. Translating gives CASSVLQGSEAFF.